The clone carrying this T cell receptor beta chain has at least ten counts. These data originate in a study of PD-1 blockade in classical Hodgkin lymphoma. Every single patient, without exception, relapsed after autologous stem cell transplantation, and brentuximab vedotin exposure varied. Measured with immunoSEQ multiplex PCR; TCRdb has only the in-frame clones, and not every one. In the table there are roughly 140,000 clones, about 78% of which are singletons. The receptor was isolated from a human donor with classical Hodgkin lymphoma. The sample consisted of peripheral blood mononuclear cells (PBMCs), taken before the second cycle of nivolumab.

CDR3 DNA: TGCGCCAGCAGCCAAGGGGGTGGTCGCAATCAGCCCCAGCATTTT. It yields the protein CASSQGGGRNQPQHF. J is TRBJ1-5 and V is TRBV4-1; D gene unclear. Looked up from germline, CDR1 is MGHRA and CDR2 is YSYEKL. CDR3 size: 15 residues. V lost 1 base, J lost 2 bases, and 9 bases lay in between.